This T cell receptor beta chain was sequenced for a study of OX40 agonist ivuxolimab in advanced cancers. Study-wide context: Ivuxolimab, which targeted the costimulatory receptor OX40 (CD134), was an agonistic, fully human IgG2 monoclonal antibody. Intravenous ivuxolimab was administered to patients every 2 weeks at six dose levels: 0.01, 0.1, 0.3, 1.5, 3 and 10 mg/kg. Of the approximately 50 dose-escalation patients, hepatocellular carcinoma was present in approximately 20, melanoma in approximately 15, renal cell carcinoma in 9 and head and neck cancer in 9. A male proportion of 82.7% and a mean age of approximately 58 years, ranging from about 20 to 85, were recorded for the dose-escalation cohort. Prior anti-PD-1, anti-PD-L1 or anti-CTLA-4 therapy was permitted, and checkpoint inhibitors had been received by less than 45% of dose-escalation patients. Partial responses were achieved by three dose-escalation patients, of whom one had hepatocellular carcinoma and two had cutaneous melanoma. Peripheral TCRbeta sequencing aimed to test whether ivuxolimab altered TCR sequence diversity and caused clonal T-cell expansion. The paper describes the monotherapy dose-escalation part (N ≈ 52 patients) of the phase I trial of ivuxolimab.

As for this clone: The target of this receptor is not known. No much larger clone is present one base from it, and per-base qualities are unavailable.

Patients with autoimmune disease history or receiving systemic immunosuppression were excluded from the trial. Peripheral blood for TCR sequencing was collected from all dose cohorts at baseline, on cycle 4 day 1, and on cycle 7 day 1. The samples were drawn from a first-in-human, open-label, multicenter phase I dose-escalation trial of ivuxolimab. Adults with locally advanced or metastatic melanoma, renal cell, hepatocellular, or head and neck squamous cell carcinoma were enrolled in the trial. Before TCR sequencing, CD4+ T cells and CD8+ T cells from peripheral blood were sorted into separate populations. To sequence the TCRbeta CDR3 region, genomic DNA was isolated from the sorted cells. The immunoSEQ Assay was used to sequence the TCRbeta CDR3 regions. Imported from immuneACCESS, the table was reduced by TCRdb to in-frame sequences with V and J called. These copies leave out some clones; in studies compared against another copy, an unresolved V gene accounts for under half, and the cause of the remainder is not known. The sample table records 55,000 to 75,000 clones; roughly nine tenths of these occur just once. The ten largest make up around 4% of the sample.

Between the V and J ends, shortened by 0 bases and 3 bases respectively, the junction contains 13 bases. The CDR3 runs 15 amino acids, cysteine and phenylalanine included. Left in the record is the CDR3 DNA by itself, 45 bases read in frame from the first base. The germline V gene (reference sequence) provides CDR1 SGHKS and CDR2 YYEKEE. Summary of the overall study and its limitations: After ivuxolimab, more expanded clones were found on average in CD8+ T cells than in CD4+ T cells. Low levels of normalized T-cell clonal expansion were also seen in some patients who did not respond. In partial responders in the 0.1-3.0 mg/kg groups, normalized peripheral clonal expansion was found to be among the lowest, especially among CD8+ T cells. The antigen specificity of the peripheral T cells that underwent clonal expansion was not determined. Clonal expansion of both CD4+ and CD8+ blood T cells was observed from baseline to week 6 at doses 0.1 to 3.0 mg/kg.

The sample here was CD4+ or CD8+ T cells sorted from blood, taken in a trial of the OX40 agonist ivuxolimab. This TCR was recovered from an adult with an advanced solid tumor such as melanoma, head and neck, liver or kidney cancer. Recombination connected TRBV5-5 to TRBJ2-7; the best D guess is TRBD2, with 5 bases matching. The DNA sequence is TGTGCCAGCAGCTTGGGCGCGGGTTCTTACTACGAGCAGTACTTC. It translates to CASSLGAGSYYEQYF. Reference TRBV5-5 and TRBJ2-7 proteins supply the regions before and after the CDR3; the full variable domain is: DAGVTQSPTHLIKTRGQQVTLRCSPISGHKSVSWYQQVLGQGPQFIFQYYEKEERGRGNFPDRFSARQFPNYSSELNVNALLLGDSALYLCASSLGAGSYYEQYFGPGTRLTVT.